This T cell receptor (beta chain) comes out of a study of human T cells and chemical hapten exposure. Whole-study context: Small pooled library volume differences mainly caused per-sample TCR yield variation. Study results and limitations: With alopecia, donors may have immune responses unlike healthy people's.

The CDR3 loop spans 11 amino acids. Trimming left V 3 bases short and J 11 bases short, with 10 bases between. From germline, CDR1 is SEHNR and CDR2 FQNEAQ (reference sequence). Time point indicated: patch test 1, 2 weeks after DPC sensitization. Treatment defined: therapeutic diphenylcyclopropenone sensitization with weekly scalp DPC. Donors were 18 to 70-year-old alopecia patients suitable for DPC. In the case of this clonotype: Its antigen is undetermined.

TCRdb processed the RACE reads anew with MiXCR; each CDR3 protein has one entry. Of tens of thousands of distinct CDR3 sequences listed, approximately 12% are singletons. This clonotype was obtained from a woman in her sixties with alopecia areata. Some clones in this sample may be carry-over from other donors' samples. The sequencing here drew on whole blood, taken in connection with sensitization to the hapten diphenylcyclopropenone (DPC). The chain combines TRBV7-9 with TRBJ1-1, with TRBD1 as a possible D gene (5 bases). The CDR3 DNA follows: TGTGCCAGCAGCTTGGAGGAGGGGGCTTTCTTT. This translates into CASSLEEGAFF. The full variable domain, rest sourced from reference TRBV7-9 and TRBJ1-1, is DTGVSQNPRHKITKRGQNVTFRCDPISEHNRLYWYRQTLGQGPEFLTYFQNEAQLEKSRLLSDRFSAERPKGSFSTLEIQRTEQGDSAMYLCASSLEEGAFFGQGTRLTVV.